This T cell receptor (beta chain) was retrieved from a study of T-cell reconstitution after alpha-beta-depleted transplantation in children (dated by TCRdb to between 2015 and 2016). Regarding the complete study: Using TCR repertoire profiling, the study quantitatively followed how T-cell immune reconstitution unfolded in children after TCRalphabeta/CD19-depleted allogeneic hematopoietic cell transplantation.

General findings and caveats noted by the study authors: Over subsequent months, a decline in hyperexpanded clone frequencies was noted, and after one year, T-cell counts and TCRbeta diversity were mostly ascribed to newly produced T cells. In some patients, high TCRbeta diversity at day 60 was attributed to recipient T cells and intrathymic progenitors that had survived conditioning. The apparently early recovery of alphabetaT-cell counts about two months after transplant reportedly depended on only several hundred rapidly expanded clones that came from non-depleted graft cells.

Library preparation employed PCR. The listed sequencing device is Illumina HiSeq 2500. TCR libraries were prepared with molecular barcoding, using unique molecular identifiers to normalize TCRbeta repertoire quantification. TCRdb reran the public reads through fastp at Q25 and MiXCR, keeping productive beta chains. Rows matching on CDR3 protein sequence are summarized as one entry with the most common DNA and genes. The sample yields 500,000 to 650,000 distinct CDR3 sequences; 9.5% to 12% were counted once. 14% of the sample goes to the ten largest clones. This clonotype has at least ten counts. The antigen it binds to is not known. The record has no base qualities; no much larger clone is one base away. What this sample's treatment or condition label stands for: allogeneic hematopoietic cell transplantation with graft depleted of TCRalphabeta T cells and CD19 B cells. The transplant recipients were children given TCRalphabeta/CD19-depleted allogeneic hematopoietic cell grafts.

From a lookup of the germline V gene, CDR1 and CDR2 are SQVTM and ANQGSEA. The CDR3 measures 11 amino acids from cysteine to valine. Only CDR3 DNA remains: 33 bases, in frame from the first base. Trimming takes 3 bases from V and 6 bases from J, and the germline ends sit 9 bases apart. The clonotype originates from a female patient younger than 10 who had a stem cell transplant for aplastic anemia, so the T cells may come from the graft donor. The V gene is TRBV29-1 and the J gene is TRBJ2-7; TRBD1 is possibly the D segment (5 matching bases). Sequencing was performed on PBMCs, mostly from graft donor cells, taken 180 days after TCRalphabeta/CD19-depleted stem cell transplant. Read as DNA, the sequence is TGCAGCGTTGATAGTCAGGGCGAGCAGTACGTC. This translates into CSVDSQGEQYV.